These 16 T cell receptor beta chains were sequenced from one sample in a study of human T cells and chemical hapten exposure. Time point denoted: patch test 2, 6 weeks after DPC sensitization. Treatment given: therapeutic diphenylcyclopropenone sensitization with weekly scalp DPC. Using its own MiXCR run on the RACE reads, TCRdb lists one record per CDR3 protein. Among about 350,000 distinct CDR3 sequences, under 6.5% were seen once, and the ten largest hold about 5.6%. Specimen: whole blood, collected in connection with sensitization to the hapten diphenylcyclopropenone (DPC). The source is a woman younger than 30 with alopecia areata. Some clones in this sample may be carry-over from other donors' samples.

This clonotype showed up many times. The CDR3 nucleotides read TGTGCCAGCAGTTGGGGAGGGCCGAACACTGAAGCTTTCTTT. Translated: CASSWGGPNTEAFF. V is TRBV12-3 or TRBV12-4 and J is TRBJ1-1; the D is unclear. Trimming took off 4 bases at V and 1 base at J, with 10 bases between the two ends. The length of the CDR3 is 14 residues.

In its sample, this clonotype was seen a few times. The chain uses TRBV4-3 and TRBJ2-5; D is possibly TRBD2 (6 bases). Germline CDR1 and CDR2: LGHNA and YSLEER. The CDR3 has 15 amino acids. Deletions cut 1 base from V and 5 bases from J, with 14 bases between. CDR3 bases: TGCGCCAGCAGCCAAGGTTCGGGGGTAGGCGAGACCCAGTACTTC. Its translation: CASSQGSGVGETQYF.

The V call is TRBV6-1, the J call TRBJ1-5; 10 nucleotides line up with TRBD1. Germline V gene lookup returns CDR1 MNHNS and CDR2 SASEGT. This CDR3 region has 13 residues. V lost 0 bases to trimming and J lost 14 bases; unmatched junction nucleotides: 4. The CDR3 loop is CASSEASGTGEHF. In DNA, the CDR3 is TGTGCCAGCAGTGAAGCGTCCGGGACAGGGGAGCATTTT.

This clonotype was observed many times. The CDR3 DNA reads as TGTGCCAGCAGCTTTGGGGTAACTGAAGCTTTCTTT. Encoded protein: CASSFGVTEAFF. The chain uses TRBV7-2 and TRBJ1-1; D call uncertain. CDR3 length: 12 amino acids. Germline loops: CDR1 SGHTA, CDR2 FQGNSA. The V gene lost 3 bases and the J gene lost 5 bases, with 7 bases spanning the gap.

This clonotype was seen only a few times. This chain uses TRBV11-3 with TRBJ2-2; D gene ambiguous. The length of the CDR3 is 15 residues. The germline V gene encodes CDR1 SGHNT and CDR2 YENEEA. Trimming removed 7 bases from V and 2 bases from J, with 14 bases in between. CDR3 amino acids: CASTKGPTNTGELFF. The CDR3 DNA reads as TGTGCCAGCACCAAAGGACCAACAAACACCGGGGAGCTGTTTTTT.

This clonotype turned up a few times. The chain uses TRBV6-5 and TRBJ1-1, with D tentatively TRBD1 (5 bases). Trimming left V 2 bases short and J 4 bases short, with 11 bases between. Per the germline V gene, CDR1 is MNHEY and CDR2 is SVGAGI. The CDR3 consists of 14 residues. The CDR3 DNA is TGTGCCAGCAGTTACGGGGGAGGAGGCACTGAAGCTTTCTTT. This sequence encodes CASSYGGGGTEAFF.

A word on this clonotype: Just one base apart from a much larger clone, this may be a read error. The chain joins TRBV7-9 to TRBJ1-1; D is ambiguous. The ends were cut back, 2 bases at V and 0 bases at J, with 4 bases in the middle. This CDR3 is 13 amino acids long. Germline V gene sequence: CDR1 SEHNR, CDR2 FQNEAQ (reference sequence). The CDR3 sequence: CASSLFVNTEAFF. In nucleotides, the CDR3 is TGTGCCAGCAGCTTATTTGTGAACACTGAAGCTTTCTTT.

This clonotype has only a few counts. J is TRBJ2-3 and V is TRBV2; 7 nucleotides align to TRBD1. Per the germline V gene, CDR1 is SNHLY and CDR2 is FYNNEI. With 5 bases clipped from V and 4 bases from J, the junction kept 6 bases outside the gene matches. This CDR3 is 14 amino acids long. CDR3 nucleotides: TGTGCCAGCAGTACCCCGACAGGGCCAGATACGCAGTATTTT. The encoded protein is CASSTPTGPDTQYF.

This clonotype came up a few times. V usage is TRBV2 and J usage is TRBJ2-7; tentative D call: TRBD1 (6 bases). V lost 7 bases, J lost 1 base, and 11 bases lay in between. The CDR3 extends over 13 amino acids. CDR1 and CDR2 (germline): SNHLY, FYNNEI. CDR3 bases: TGTGCCAGCATTGGTCAGGGGTCCTACGAGCAGTACTTC. It encodes CASIGQGSYEQYF.

There are a few counts of this clonotype. The genes are TRBV27 and TRBJ1-4; TRBD1 is a possible D gene (5 bases). The CDR3 is 17 residues long. The V end lost 0 bases, the J end lost 5 bases, and 16 bases lay between the germline ends. Germline loops: CDR1 MNHEY, CDR2 SMNVEV (reference sequence). The CDR3 coding sequence is TGTGCCAGCAGTTTATCGATGGGGGGGTACCCAAATGAAAAACTGTTTTTT. Residues: CASSLSMGGYPNEKLFF.

This clonotype showed up many times. This chain links TRBV28 with TRBJ2-3, with D tentatively TRBD1 (6 bases). V was trimmed by 6 bases and J by 4 bases, leaving 20 bases between them. The CDR3 runs 16 residues. Germline loops: CDR1 MDHEN, CDR2 SYDVKM. CDR3 sequence: CASRSLRGDVADTQYF. The CDR3 DNA follows: TGTGCCAGCAGATCACTCAGGGGAGATGTAGCAGATACGCAGTATTTT. The full variable domain, completed using reference TRBV28 and TRBJ2-3, is DVKVTQSSRYLVKRTGEKVFLECVQDMDHENMFWYRQDPGLGLRLIYFSYDVKMKEKGDIPEGYSVSREKKERFSLILESASTNQTSMYLCASRSLRGDVADTQYFGPGTRLTVL.

As regards this clonotype: One junction end does not reproduce the germline sequence, and a read error may be involved. The chain carries TRBV6-5 and TRBJ1-6; no clear D. This CDR3 is built from 13 residues. In germline, CDR1 is MNHEY, CDR2 SVGAGI. The DNA for the CDR3 is TGTGCCAGTAGTTACTCCATAAATTCACCCCTCCACTTT. Its protein is CASSYSINSPLHF.

This clonotype came up many times. The rearrangement joins TRBV7-2 to TRBJ1-1; D is uncertain. Germline CDR1 is SGHTA and CDR2 is FQGNSA. Trimming left V 3 bases short and J 7 bases short, with 12 bases between. The CDR3 covers 13 residues. CDR3 protein: CASSLAQANEAFF. The DNA for the CDR3 is TGTGCCAGCAGCTTGGCCCAGGCGAATGAAGCTTTCTTT.

Written as DNA, the CDR3 is TGTGCCAGCAGCCAAGGAGATACTTCCCCGAACACCGGGGAGCTGTTTTTT. Protein: CASSQGDTSPNTGELFF. The chain employs TRBV4-2 and TRBJ2-2, with D unresolved. V lost 1 base to trimming and J lost 0 bases, with 12 bases between them. There are 17 residues in the CDR3. Germline CDR1 is LGHNA and CDR2 is YNFKEQ.

A few counts support this clonotype. The chain couples TRBV28 to TRBJ1-1, with 8 positions matching TRBD1. V was pared by 6 bases and J by 4 bases, with 10 bases of the junction left unmatched. This CDR3 contains 15 residues. The germline CDR1 and CDR2 sequences are MDHEN and SYDVKM. DNA of the CDR3: TGTGCCAGCAGGCCACTAGGACAGGGAGGCACTGAAGCTTTCTTT. This sequence encodes CASRPLGQGGTEAFF.

A few counts support this clonotype. The chain recombines TRBV11-2 with TRBJ2-1, with D possibly matching TRBD2 (6 bases). This CDR3 is 15 amino acids long. Trimming stripped 6 bases from V and 8 bases from J, with 20 bases between. The germline V gene encodes CDR1 SGHAT and CDR2 FQNNGV. CDR3 residues: CASRSPRGNSHEQFF. The CDR3 coding sequence is TGTGCCAGCAGGTCACCGCGGGGTAATAGCCATGAGCAGTTCTTC.